This TCR beta chain was profiled in a study of T-cell reconstitution after alpha-beta-depleted transplantation in children. This clonotype occurred many times. The TCRbeta library incorporated unique molecular identifiers. Via MiXCR, TCRdb re-called the PCR reads, giving one row per CDR3 protein. The sample carries some 490,000 distinct CDR3 sequences, under 15% recorded once. V gave up 6 bases and J gave up 0 bases; unmatched junction bases: 11. The CDR3 has 17 residues. This chain connects TRBV12-3 or TRBV12-4 to TRBJ2-1; 7 nucleotides match TRBD2. The sequences come from PBMCs from the stem cell graft donor, collected from the stem cell graft. This receptor was identified in a human donor who donated a stem cell graft to a child with combined immunodeficiency. In DNA form, the CDR3 reads TGTGCCAGCAGGGAGGGGCTAGCGGTAAGCTCCTACAATGAGCAGTTCTTC. It codes for CASREGLAVSSYNEQFF.